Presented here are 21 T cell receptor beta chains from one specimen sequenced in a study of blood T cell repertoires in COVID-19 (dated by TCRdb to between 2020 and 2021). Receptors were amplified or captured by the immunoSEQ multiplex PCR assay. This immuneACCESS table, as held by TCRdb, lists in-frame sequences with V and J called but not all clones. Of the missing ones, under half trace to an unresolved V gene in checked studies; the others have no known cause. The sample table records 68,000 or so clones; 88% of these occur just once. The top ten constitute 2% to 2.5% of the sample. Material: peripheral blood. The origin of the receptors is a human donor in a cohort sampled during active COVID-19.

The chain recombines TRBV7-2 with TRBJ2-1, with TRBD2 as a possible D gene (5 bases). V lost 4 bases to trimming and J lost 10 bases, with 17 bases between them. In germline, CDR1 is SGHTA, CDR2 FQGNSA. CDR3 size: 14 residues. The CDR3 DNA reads TGTGCCAGCAGCTCCTGGACTTCCCCCGCGGAGCAGTTCTTC. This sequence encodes CASSSWTSPAEQFF.

This CDR3 is CASDRGHSYEQYF. In nucleotides, the CDR3 is TGTGCCAGCGACAGGGGGCATTCCTACGAGCAGTACTTC. This chain uses TRBV6-5 with TRBJ2-7; the match to TRBD1 covers 10 bases. V lost 8 bases and J lost 1; bases outside the gene matches: 2. The CDR3 sequence is 13 residues long. Germline V gene lookup returns CDR1 MNHEY and CDR2 SVGAGI.

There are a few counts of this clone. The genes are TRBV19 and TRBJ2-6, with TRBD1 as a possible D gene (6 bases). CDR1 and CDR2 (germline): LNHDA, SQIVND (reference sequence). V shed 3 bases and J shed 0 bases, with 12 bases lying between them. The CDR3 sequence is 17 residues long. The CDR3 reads CASSITGLHSGANVLTF. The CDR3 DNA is TGTGCCAGTAGTATTACAGGGTTACACTCTGGGGCCAACGTCCTGACTTTC.

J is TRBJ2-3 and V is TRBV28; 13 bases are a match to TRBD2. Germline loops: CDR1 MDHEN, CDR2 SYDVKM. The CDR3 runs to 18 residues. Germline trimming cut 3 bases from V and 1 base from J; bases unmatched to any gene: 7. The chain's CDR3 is CASSFFTSGRAGTDTQYF. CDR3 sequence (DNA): TGTGCCAGCAGTTTCTTTACTAGCGGGAGGGCCGGCACAGATACGCAGTATTTT.

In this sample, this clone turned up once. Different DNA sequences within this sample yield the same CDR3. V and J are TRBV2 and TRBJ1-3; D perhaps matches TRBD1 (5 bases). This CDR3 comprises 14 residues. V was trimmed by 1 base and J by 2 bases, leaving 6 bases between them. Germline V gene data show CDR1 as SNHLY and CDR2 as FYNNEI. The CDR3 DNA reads TGTGCCAGCAGTGAAGGGGGCGCTGGAAACACCATATATTTT. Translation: CASSEGGAGNTIYF.

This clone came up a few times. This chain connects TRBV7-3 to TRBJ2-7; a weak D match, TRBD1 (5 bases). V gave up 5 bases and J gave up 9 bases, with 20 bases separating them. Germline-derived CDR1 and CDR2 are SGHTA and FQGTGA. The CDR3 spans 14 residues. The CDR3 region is CASSPGGAPEGQYF. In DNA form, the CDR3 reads TGTGCCAGCAGCCCGGGTGGGGCCCCGGAAGGGCAGTACTTC.

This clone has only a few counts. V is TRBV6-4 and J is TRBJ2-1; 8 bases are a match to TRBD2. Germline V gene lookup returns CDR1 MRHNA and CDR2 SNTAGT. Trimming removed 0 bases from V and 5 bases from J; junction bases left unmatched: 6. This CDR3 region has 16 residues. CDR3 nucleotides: TGTGCCAGCAGTGACTCCGGGACTAGGGACCACAATGAGCAGTTCTTC. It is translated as CASSDSGTRDHNEQFF.

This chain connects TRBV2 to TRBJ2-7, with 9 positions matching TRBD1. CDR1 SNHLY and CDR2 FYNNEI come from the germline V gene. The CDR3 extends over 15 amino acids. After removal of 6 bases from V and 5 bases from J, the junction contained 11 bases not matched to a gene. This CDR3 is CASRGGTGSYHEQYF. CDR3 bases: TGTGCCAGCAGGGGAGGGACAGGGTCGTACCACGAGCAGTACTTC.

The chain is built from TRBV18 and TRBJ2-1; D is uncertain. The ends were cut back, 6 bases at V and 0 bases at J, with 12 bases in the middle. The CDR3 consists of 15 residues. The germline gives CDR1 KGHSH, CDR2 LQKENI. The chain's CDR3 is CASSSSASSYNEQFF. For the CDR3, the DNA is TGTGCCAGCTCGTCATCCGCGAGCTCCTACAATGAGCAGTTCTTC.

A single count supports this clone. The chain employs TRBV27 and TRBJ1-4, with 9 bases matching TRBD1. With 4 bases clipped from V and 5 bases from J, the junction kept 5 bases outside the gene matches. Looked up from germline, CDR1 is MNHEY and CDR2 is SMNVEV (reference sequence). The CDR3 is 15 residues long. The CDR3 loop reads CASSSSTGGNEKLFF. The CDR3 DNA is TGTGCCAGCAGTTCGTCGACAGGGGGGAATGAAAAACTGTTTTTT.

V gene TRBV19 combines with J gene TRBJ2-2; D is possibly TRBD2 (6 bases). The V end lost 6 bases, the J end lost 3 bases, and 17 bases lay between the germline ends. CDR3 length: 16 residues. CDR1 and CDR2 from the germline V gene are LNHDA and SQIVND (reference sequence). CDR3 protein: CASSEGLPAYTGELFF. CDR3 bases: TGTGCCAGTAGCGAGGGACTTCCCGCCTACACCGGGGAGCTGTTTTTT.

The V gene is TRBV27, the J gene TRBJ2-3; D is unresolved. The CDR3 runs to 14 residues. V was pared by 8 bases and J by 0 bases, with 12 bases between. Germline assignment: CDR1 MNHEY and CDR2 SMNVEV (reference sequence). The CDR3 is CASFTYSSTDTQYF. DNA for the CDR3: TGTGCCAGCTTCACCTATTCAAGCACAGATACGCAGTATTTT.

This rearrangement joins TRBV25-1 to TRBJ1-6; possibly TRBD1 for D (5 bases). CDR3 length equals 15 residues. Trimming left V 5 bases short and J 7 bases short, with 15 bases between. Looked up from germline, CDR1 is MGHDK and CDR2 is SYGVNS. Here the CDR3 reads CASSLGPGSNSPLHF. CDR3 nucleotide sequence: TGTGCCAGCAGTCTCGGACCAGGGTCCAATTCACCCCTCCACTTT.

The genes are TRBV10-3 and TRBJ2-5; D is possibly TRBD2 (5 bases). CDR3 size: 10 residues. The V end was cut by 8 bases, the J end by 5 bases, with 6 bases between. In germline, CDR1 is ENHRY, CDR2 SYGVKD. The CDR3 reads CAIGEETQYF. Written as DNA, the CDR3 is TGTGCCATCGGGGAGGAGACCCAGTACTTC.

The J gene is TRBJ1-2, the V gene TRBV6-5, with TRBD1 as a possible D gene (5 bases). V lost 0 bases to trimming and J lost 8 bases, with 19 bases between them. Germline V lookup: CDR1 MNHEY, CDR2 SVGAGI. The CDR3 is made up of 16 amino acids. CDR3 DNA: TGTGCCAGCAGTTACTCGAGTTCAGTGCAGGGTAGGGGCTACACCTTC. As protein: CASSYSSSVQGRGYTF.

CDR3 DNA sequence: TGTGCCAGCAGTTCGAGCGGGCCCGCTGATACGCAGTATTTT. It codes for CASSSSGPADTQYF. The chain links TRBV6-5 to TRBJ2-3; a possible D gene is TRBD2 (6 bases). Germline assignment: CDR1 MNHEY and CDR2 SVGAGI. V dropped 4 bases and J dropped 6 bases, with 14 bases sitting between them. The length of the CDR3 is 14 residues.

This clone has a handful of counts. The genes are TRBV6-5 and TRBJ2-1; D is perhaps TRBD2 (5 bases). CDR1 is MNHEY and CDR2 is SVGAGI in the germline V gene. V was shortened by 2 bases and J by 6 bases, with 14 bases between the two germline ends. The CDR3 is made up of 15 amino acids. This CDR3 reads CASSYMDSRSNEQFF. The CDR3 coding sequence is TGTGCCAGCAGTTACATGGACTCTCGATCCAATGAGCAGTTCTTC.

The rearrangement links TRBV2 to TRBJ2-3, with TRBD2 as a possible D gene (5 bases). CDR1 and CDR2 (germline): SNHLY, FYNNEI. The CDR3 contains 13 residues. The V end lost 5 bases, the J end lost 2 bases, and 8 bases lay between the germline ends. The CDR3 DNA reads TGTGCCAGCAGTTCGGGATTCACAGATACGCAGTATTTT. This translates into CASSSGFTDTQYF.

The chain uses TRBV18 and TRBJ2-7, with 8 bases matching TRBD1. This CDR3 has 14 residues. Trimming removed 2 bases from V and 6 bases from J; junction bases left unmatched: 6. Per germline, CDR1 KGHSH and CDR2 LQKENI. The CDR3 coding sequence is TGTGCCAGCTCACCAGGGCAGGGGGCGGGCGAGCAGTACTTC. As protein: CASSPGQGAGEQYF.

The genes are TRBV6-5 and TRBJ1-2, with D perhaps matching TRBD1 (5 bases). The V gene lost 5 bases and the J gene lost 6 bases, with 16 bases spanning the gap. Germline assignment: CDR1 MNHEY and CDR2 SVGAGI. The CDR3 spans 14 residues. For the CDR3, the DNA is TGTGCCAGCAGTCCCTACCAGGGAAACCATGGCTACACCTTC. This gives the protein CASSPYQGNHGYTF.

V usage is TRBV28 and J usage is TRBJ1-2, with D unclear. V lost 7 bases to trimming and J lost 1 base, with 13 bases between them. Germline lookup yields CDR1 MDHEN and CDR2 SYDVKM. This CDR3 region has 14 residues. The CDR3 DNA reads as TGTGCCAGCAACGGAGGGCTATATAACTATGGCTACACCTTC. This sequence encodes CASNGGLYNYGYTF.